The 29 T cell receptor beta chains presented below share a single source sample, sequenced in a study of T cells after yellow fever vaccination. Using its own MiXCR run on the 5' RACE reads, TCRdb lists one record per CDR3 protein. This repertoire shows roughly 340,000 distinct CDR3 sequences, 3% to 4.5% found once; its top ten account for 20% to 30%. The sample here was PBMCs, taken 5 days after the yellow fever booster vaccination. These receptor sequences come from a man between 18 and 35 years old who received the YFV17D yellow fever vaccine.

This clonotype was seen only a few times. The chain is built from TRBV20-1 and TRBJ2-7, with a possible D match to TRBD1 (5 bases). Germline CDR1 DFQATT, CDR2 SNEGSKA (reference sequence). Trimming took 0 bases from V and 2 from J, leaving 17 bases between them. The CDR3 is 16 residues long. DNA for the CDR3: TGCAGTGCTAGAGATCGAGGCCAGGGTGTCCCCTACGAGCAGTACTTC. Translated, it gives CSARDRGQGVPYEQYF.

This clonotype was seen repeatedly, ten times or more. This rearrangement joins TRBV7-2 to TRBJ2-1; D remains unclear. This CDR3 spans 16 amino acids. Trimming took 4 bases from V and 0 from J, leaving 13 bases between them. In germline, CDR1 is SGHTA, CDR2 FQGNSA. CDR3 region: CASSSPPPSSYNEQFF. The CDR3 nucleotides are TGTGCCAGCAGCTCACCGCCCCCAAGCTCCTACAATGAGCAGTTCTTC.

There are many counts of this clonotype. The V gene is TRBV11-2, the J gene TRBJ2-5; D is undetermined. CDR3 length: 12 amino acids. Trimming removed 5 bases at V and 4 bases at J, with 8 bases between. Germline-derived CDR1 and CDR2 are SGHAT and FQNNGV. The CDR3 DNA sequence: TGTGCCAGCAGCCAAGTACCAGAGACCCAGTACTTC. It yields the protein CASSQVPETQYF.

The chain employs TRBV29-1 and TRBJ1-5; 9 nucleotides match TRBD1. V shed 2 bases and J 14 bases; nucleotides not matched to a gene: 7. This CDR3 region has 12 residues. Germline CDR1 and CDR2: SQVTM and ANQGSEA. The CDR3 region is CSVEYRGLRKHF. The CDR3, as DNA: TGCAGCGTTGAATACAGGGGGCTGAGGAAGCATTTT.

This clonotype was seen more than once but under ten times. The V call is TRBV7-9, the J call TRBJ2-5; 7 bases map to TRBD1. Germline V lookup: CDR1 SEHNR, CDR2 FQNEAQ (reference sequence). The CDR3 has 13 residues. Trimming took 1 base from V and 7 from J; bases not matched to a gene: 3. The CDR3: CASSLGQGVTQYF. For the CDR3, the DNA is TGTGCCAGCAGCTTAGGACAGGGAGTGACCCAGTACTTC. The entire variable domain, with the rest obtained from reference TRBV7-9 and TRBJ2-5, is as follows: DTGVSQNPRHKITKRGQNVTFRCDPISEHNRLYWYRQTLGQGPEFLTYFQNEAQLEKSRLLSDRFSAERPKGSFSTLEIQRTEQGDSAMYLCASSLGQGVTQYFGPGTRLLVL.

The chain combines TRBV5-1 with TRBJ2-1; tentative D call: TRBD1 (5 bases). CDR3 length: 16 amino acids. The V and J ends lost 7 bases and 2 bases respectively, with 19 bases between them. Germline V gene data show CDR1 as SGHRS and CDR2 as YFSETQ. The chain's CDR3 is CASVWGGEAAYNEQFF. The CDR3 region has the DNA TGCGCCAGCGTCTGGGGCGGAGAAGCAGCCTACAATGAGCAGTTCTTC.

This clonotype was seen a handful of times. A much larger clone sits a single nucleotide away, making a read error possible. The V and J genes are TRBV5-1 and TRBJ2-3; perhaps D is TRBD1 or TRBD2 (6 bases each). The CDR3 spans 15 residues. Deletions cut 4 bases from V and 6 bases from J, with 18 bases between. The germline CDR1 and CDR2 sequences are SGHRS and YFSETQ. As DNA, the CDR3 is TGCGCCAGCAGCCCCGGGGGCCGAGCTGTCGATACGCAGTATTTT. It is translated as CASSPGGRAVDTQYF.

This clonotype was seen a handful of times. Written as DNA, the CDR3 is TGTGCCAGCAGCCCCCAGGGACAAACGAACACTGAAGCTTTCTTT. Its translation is CASSPQGQTNTEAFF. The chain carries TRBV9 and TRBJ1-1; TRBD1 is a possible D gene (6 bases). The V and J ends lost 4 bases and 1 base respectively, with 14 bases between them. Germline V CDR1 and CDR2: SGDLS, YYNGEE. The CDR3 is 15 residues long.

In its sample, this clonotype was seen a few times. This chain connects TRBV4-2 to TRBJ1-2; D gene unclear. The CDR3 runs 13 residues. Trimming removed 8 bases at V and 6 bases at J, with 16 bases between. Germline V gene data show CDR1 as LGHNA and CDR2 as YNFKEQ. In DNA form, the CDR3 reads TGTGCCAGCCGAGGTTCGGGCCGGGATGGCTACACCTTC. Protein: CASRGSGRDGYTF.

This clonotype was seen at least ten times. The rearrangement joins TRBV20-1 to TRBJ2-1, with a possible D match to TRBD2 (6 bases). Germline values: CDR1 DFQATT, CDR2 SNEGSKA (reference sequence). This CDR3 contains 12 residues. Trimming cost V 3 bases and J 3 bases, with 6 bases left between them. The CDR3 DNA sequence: TGCAGTGCTAGCGGGGGCTACAATGAGCAGTTCTTC. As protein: CSASGGYNEQFF.

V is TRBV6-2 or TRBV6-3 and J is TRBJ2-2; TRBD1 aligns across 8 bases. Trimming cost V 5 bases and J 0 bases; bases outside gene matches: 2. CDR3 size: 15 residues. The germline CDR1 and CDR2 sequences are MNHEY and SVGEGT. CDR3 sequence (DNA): TGTGCCAGCAGTCCAGGGGGCGCGAACACCGGGGAGCTGTTTTTT. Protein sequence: CASSPGGANTGELFF.

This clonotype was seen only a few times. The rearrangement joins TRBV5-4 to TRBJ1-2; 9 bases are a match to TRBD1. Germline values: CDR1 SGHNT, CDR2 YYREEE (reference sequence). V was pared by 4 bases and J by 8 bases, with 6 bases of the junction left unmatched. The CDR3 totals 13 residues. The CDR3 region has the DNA TGTGCCAGCAGCCCTTTGGACAGGGGAGGCTACACCTTC. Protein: CASSPLDRGGYTF.

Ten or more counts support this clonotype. The CDR3 is CASSWWGLNTEAFF. For the CDR3, the DNA is TGTGCCAGCAGCTGGTGGGGACTGAACACTGAAGCTTTCTTT. This chain joins TRBV7-9 and TRBJ1-1; perhaps TRBD1 as D (5 bases). Between the trimmed V and J ends, which lost 4 bases and 0 bases, there was a span of 9 bases. CDR3 size: 14 residues. Per the germline V gene, CDR1 is SEHNR and CDR2 is FQNEAQ (reference sequence). Together with reference TRBV7-9 and TRBJ1-1, the CDR3 gives the full variable domain: DTGVSQNPRHKITKRGQNVTFRCDPISEHNRLYWYRQTLGQGPEFLTYFQNEAQLEKSRLLSDRFSAERPKGSFSTLEIQRTEQGDSAMYLCASSWWGLNTEAFFGQGTRLTVV.

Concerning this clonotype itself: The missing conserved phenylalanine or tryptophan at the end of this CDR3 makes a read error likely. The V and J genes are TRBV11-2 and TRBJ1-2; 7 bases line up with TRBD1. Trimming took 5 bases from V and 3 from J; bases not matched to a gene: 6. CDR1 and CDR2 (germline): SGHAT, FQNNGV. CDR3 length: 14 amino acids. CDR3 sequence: CASSECTGDYGYTL. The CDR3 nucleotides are TGTGCCAGCAGCGAATGTACAGGGGACTATGGCTACACCTTA.

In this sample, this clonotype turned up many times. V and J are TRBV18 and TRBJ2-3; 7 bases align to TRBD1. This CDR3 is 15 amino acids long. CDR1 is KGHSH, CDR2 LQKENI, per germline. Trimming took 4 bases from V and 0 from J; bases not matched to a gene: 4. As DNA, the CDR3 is TGTGCCAGCTCACAGAGGGGGCAAAGCACAGATACGCAGTATTTT. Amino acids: CASSQRGQSTDTQYF.

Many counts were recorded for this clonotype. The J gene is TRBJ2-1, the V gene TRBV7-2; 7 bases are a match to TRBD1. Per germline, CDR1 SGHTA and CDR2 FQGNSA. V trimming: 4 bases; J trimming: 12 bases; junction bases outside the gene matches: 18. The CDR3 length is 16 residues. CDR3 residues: CASSSLGTAGSRGQFF. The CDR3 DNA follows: TGTGCCAGCAGCTCCCTAGGGACAGCCGGGTCAAGGGGGCAGTTCTTC.

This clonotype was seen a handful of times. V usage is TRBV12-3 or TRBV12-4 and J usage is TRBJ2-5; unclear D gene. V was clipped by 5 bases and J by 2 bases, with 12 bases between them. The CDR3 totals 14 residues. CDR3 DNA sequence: TGTGCCAGCAGTCGCTTGTCTGATCAAGAGACCCAGTACTTC. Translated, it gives CASSRLSDQETQYF.

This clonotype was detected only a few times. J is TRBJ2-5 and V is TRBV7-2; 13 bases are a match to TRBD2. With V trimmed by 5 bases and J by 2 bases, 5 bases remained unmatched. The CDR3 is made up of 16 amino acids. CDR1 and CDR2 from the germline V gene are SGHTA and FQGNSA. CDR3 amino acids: CASSASGLAGQETQYF. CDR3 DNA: TGTGCCAGCAGCGCGTCGGGACTAGCGGGACAAGAGACCCAGTACTTC.

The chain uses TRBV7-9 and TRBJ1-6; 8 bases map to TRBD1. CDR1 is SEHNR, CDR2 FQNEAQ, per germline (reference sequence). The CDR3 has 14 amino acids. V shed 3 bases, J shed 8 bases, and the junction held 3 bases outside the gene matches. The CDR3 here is CASSLGQDYSPLHF. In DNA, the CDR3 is TGTGCCAGCAGCTTGGGACAGGACTATTCACCCCTCCACTTT.

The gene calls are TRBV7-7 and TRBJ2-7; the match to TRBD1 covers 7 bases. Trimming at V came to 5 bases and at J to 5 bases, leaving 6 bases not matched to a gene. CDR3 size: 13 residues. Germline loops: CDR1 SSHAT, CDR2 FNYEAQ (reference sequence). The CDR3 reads CASSHDRANEQYF. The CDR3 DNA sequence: TGTGCCAGCAGCCATGACAGGGCCAACGAGCAGTACTTC.

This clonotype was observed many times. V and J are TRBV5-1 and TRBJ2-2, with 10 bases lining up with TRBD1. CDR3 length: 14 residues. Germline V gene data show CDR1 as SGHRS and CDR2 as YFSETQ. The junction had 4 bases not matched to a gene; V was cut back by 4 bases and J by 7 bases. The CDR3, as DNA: TGCGCCAGCAGCCCGGACAGGGGGTTCGGGGAGCTGTTTTTT. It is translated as CASSPDRGFGELFF.

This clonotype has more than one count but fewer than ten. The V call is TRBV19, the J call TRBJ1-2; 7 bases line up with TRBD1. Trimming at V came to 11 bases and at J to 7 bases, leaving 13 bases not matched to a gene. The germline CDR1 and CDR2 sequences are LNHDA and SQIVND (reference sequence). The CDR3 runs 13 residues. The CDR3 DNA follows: TGTGCCTGCTCTATTGTGACAGGGTTTGGCTACACCTTC. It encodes CACSIVTGFGYTF.

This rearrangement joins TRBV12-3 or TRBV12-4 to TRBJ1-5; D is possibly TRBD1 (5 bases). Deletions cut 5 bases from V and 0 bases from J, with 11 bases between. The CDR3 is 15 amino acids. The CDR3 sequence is CASSTRTLSNQPQHF. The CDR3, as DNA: TGTGCCAGCAGTACCCGGACACTTAGCAATCAGCCCCAGCATTTT.

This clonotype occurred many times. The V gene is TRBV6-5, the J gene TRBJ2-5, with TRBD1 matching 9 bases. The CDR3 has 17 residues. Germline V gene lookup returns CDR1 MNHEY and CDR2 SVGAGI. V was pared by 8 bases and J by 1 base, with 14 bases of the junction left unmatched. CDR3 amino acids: CASGNRGPSFSQETQYF. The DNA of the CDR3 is TGTGCCAGCGGCAACAGGGGGCCGTCTTTTTCCCAAGAGACCCAGTACTTC.

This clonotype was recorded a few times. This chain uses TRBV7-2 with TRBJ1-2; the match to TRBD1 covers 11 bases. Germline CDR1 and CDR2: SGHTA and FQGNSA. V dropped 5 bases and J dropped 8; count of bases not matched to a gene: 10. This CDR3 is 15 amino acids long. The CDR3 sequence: CASSPGQGASRGYTF. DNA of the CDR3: TGTGCCAGCAGCCCAGGACAGGGGGCGAGTCGCGGCTACACCTTC.

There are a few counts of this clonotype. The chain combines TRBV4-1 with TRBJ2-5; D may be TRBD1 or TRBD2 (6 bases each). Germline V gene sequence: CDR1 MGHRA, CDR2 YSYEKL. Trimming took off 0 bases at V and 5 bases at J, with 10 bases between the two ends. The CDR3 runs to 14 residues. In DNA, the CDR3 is TGCGCCAGCAGCCAAGACGGGGGCTGGGAGACCCAGTACTTC. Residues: CASSQDGGWETQYF.

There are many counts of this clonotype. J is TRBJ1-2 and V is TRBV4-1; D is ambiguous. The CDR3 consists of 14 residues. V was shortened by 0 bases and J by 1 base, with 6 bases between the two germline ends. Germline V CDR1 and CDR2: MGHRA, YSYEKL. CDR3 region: CASSQDSFNYGYTF. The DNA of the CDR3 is TGCGCCAGCAGCCAAGACAGCTTTAACTATGGCTACACCTTC.

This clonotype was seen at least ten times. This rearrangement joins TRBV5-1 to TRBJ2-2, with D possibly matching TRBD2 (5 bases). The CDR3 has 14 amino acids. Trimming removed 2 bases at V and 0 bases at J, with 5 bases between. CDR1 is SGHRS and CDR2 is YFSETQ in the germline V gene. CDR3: CASSLAANTGELFF. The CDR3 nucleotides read TGCGCCAGCAGCTTAGCGGCGAACACCGGGGAGCTGTTTTTT.

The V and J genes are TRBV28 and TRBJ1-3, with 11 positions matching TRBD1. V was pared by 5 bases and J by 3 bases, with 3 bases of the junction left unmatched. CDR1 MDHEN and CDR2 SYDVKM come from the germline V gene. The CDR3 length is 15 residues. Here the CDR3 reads CASSRGQGGGNTIYF. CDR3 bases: TGTGCCAGCAGTCGGGGACAGGGGGGTGGAAACACCATATATTTT.